This T cell receptor beta chain was profiled in a study of T cells after yellow fever vaccination. V was shortened by 7 bases and J by 2 bases, with 18 bases between the two germline ends. This CDR3 comprises 15 residues. Germline V lookup: CDR1 MNHEY, CDR2 SMNVEV (reference sequence). TCRdb ran MiXCR on the 5' RACE reads and lists one entry per CDR3 protein. The repertoire consists of fewer than 650,000 distinct CDR3 sequences, with less than 25% occurring once and the leading ten covering roughly 16%. The clonotype comes from a man younger than 35 who received the YFV17D yellow fever vaccine. The chain combines TRBV27 with TRBJ2-7, with D unresolved. This specimen consisted of PBMCs, obtained more than 20 days after the first yellow fever vaccination. The CDR3, as DNA: TGTGCCAGCAATGCTGGCAGGCCGAACACCTACGAGCAGTACTTC. This translates into CASNAGRPNTYEQYF.